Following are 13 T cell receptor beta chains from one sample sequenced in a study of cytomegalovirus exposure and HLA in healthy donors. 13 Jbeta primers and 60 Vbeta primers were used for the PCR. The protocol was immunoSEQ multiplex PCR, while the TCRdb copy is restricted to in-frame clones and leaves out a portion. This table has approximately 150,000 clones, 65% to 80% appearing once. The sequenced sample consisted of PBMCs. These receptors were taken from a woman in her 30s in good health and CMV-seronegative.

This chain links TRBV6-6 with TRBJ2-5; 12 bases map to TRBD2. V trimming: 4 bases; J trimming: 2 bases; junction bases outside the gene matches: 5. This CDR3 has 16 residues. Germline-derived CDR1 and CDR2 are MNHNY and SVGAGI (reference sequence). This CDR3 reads CASSSRTSGTQETQYF. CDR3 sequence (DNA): TGTGCCAGCAGTTCCCGGACTAGCGGGACACAAGAGACCCAGTACTTC.

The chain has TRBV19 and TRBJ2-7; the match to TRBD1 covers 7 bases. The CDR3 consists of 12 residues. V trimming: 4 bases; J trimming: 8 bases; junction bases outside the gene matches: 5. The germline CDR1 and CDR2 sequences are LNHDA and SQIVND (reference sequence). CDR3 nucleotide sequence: TGTGCCAGTAGTACCGGGACAGATAAGCAGTACTTC. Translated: CASSTGTDKQYF.

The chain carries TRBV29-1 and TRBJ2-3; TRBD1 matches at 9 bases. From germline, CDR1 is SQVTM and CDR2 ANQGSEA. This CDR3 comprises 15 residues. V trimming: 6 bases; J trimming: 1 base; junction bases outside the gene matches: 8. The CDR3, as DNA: TGCAGCGTGTCACCGGGACAGGGCCGCACAGATACGCAGTATTTT. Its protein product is CSVSPGQGRTDTQYF.

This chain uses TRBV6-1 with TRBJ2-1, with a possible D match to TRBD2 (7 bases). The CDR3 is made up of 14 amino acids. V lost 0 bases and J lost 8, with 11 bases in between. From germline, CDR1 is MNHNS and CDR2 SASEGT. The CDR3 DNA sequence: TGTGCCAGCAGTGAAGCGGGGGGGCCGTATGAGCAGTTCTTC. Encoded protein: CASSEAGGPYEQFF.

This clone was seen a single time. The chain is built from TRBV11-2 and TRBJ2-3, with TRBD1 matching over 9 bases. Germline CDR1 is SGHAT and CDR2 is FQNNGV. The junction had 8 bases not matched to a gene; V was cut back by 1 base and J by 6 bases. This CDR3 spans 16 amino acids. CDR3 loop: CASSLATGQGVDTQYF. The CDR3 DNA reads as TGTGCCAGCAGCTTAGCAACGGGACAGGGTGTCGATACGCAGTATTTT. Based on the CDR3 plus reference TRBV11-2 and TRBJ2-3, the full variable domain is EAGVAQSPRYKIIEKRQSVAFWCNPISGHATLYWYQQILGQGPKLLIQFQNNGVVDDSQLPKDRFSAERLKGVDSTLKIQPAKLEDSAVYLCASSLATGQGVDTQYFGPGTRLTVL.

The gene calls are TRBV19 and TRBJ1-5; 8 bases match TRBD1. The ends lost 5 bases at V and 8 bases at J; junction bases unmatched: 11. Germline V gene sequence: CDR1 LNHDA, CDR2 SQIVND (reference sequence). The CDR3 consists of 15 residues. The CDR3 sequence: CASSVGTGGNEPQHF. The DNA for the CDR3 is TGTGCCAGTAGTGTGGGAACAGGGGGTAATGAGCCCCAGCATTTT. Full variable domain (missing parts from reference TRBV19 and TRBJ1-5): DGGITQSPKYLFRKEGQNVTLSCEQNLNHDAMYWYRQDPGQGLRLIYYSQIVNDFQKGDIAEGYSVSREKKESFPLTVTSAQKNPTAFYLCASSVGTGGNEPQHFGDGTRLSIL.

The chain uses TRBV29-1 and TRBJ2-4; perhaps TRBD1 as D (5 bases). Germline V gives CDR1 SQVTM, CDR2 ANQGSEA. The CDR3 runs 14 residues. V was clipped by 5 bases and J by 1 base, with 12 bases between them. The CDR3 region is CSVTGRVAKNIQYF. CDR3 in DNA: TGCAGCGTTACAGGCAGGGTGGCCAAAAACATTCAGTACTTC.

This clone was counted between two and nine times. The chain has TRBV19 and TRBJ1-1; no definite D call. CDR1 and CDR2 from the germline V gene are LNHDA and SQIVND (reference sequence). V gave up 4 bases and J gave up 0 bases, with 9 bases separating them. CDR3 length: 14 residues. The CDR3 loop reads CASSRSNLNTEAFF. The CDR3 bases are TGTGCCAGTAGTAGGAGCAATCTGAACACTGAAGCTTTCTTT.

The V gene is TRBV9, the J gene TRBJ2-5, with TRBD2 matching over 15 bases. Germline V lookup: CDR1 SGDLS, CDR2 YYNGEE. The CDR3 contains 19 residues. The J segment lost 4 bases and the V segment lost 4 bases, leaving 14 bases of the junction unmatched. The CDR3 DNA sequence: TGTGCCAGCAGCCCGCTCGGACTAGCGGGGGGGCGGTGGGGAGAGACCCAGTACTTC. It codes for CASSPLGLAGGRWGETQYF.

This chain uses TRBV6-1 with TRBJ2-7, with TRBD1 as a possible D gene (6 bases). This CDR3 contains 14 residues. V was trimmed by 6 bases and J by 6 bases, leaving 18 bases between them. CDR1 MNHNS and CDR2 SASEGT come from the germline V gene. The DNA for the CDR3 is TGTGCCAGCAGCGGACCAGGGGTACTGTCCGAGCAGTACTTC. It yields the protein CASSGPGVLSEQYF.

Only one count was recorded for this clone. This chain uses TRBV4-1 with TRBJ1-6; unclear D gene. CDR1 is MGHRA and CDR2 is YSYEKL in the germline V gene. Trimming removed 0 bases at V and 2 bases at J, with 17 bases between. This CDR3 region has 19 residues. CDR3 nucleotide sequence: TGCGCCAGCAGCCAAGATGAGAGTCGCGCGACTCCCTATAATTCACCCCTCCACTTT. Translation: CASSQDESRATPYNSPLHF.

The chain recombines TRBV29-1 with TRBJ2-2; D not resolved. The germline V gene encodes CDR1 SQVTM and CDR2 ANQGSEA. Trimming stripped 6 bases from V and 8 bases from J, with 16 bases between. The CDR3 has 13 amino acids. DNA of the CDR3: TGCAGCGTGTCAATCACCGCCGGGGGGGAGCTGTTTTTT. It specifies CSVSITAGGELFF.

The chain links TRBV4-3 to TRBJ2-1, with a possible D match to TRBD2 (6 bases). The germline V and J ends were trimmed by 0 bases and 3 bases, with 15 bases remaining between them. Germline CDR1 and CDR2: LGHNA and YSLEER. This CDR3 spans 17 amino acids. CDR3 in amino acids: CASSQDMDLANYNEQFF. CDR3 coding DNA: TGCGCCAGCAGCCAAGATATGGACCTAGCGAACTACAATGAGCAGTTCTTC.